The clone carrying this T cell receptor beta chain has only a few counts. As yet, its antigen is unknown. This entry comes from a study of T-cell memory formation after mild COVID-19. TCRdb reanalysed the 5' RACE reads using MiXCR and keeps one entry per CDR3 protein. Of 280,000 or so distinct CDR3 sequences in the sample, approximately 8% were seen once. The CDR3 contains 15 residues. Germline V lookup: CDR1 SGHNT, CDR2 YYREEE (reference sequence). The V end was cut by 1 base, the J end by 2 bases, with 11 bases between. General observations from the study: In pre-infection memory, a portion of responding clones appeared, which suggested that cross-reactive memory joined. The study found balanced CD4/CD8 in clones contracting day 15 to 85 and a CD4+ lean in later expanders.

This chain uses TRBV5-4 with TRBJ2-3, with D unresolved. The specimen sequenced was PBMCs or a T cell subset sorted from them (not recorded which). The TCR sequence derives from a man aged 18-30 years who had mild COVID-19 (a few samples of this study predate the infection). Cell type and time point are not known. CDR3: CASSLSPGSTDTQYF. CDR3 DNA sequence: TGTGCCAGCAGCTTGAGTCCCGGTTCCACAGATACGCAGTATTTT.